This T cell receptor (beta chain) originates from a study of cytomegalovirus exposure and HLA in healthy donors. The primer mix had 60 Vbeta and 13 Jbeta primers. Here immunoSEQ multiplex PCR was the method, and the copy in TCRdb shows in-frame clones only, minus some. Altogether 150,000 to 200,000 clones are present, around 75% being singletons, with the ten largest covering 7.7%. The length of the CDR3 is 15 residues. Trimming cost V 2 bases and J 3 bases; bases outside gene matches: 2. The TCR originated in a middle-aged woman in good health and CMV-seropositive. This chain joins TRBV23-1 and TRBJ2-3, with 10 bases matching TRBD1. TRBV23-1 is noted as an ORF with a role that remains uncertain. The sample consisted of PBMCs. Written as DNA, the CDR3 is TGCGCCAGCAGTCAACAGGGACAGGGGACAGATACGCAGTATTTT. Its translation is CASSQQGQGTDTQYF.